The 14 T cell receptor beta chains listed next were all sequenced from one sample in a study of shared clonotypes between healthy human individuals. TCRdb's copy holds only in-frame clones and misses some; the assay was immunoSEQ multiplex PCR. This sample has 1.6 million or so clones, with 95% to 97% found just once. Sequenced input: naive CD4+ T cells sorted from blood. Indicated subset: CD45RA+ positively selected. These receptor sequences come from a man aged 30 to 45 in good health.

The chain carries TRBV27 and TRBJ1-2, with D maybe TRBD1 (5 bases). The CDR3 spans 15 residues. V was pared by 4 bases and J by 4 bases, with 16 bases between. Per germline, CDR1 MNHEY and CDR2 SMNVEV (reference sequence). This CDR3 is CASSSKLGTSYGYTF. CDR3 DNA: TGTGCCAGCAGTTCAAAATTGGGGACTAGCTATGGCTACACCTTC.

A remark on this clone: Distinct nucleotide sequences in the sample also encode this CDR3. The genes are TRBV5-1 and TRBJ2-3, with 11 bases that match TRBD2. CDR3 size: 16 residues. J gave up 2 bases and V 3 bases, and 5 bases lay outside the gene matches. In germline, CDR1 is SGHRS, CDR2 YFSETQ. The CDR3 protein is CASSSLAGGVTDTQYF. The DNA for the CDR3 is TGCGCCAGCAGCTCGTTAGCGGGAGGGGTCACAGATACGCAGTATTTT. Using reference TRBV5-1 and TRBJ2-3 for the parts outside the CDR3, the full variable domain is KAGVTQTPRYLIKTRGQQVTLSCSPISGHRSVSWYQQTPGQGLQFLFEYFSETQRNKGNFPGRFSGRQFSNSRSEMNVSTLELGDSALYLCASSSLAGGVTDTQYFGPGTRLTVL.

CDR3 region: CASSFHRDQETQYF. As DNA, the CDR3 is TGCGCCAGCAGCTTTCACAGAGACCAAGAGACCCAGTACTTC. The chain joins TRBV5-1 to TRBJ2-5, with D hard to call. CDR1 and CDR2 from the germline V gene are SGHRS and YFSETQ. The CDR3 runs 14 residues. The V and J ends lost 2 bases and 0 bases respectively, with 8 bases between them.

The gene calls are TRBV5-4 and TRBJ1-1; no clear D. This CDR3 is built from 15 residues. The germline gives CDR1 SGHNT, CDR2 YYREEE (reference sequence). Between the trimmed V and J ends, which lost 0 bases and 0 bases, there was a span of 9 bases. For the CDR3, the DNA is TGTGCCAGCAGCTTGGAGCTTCGGATGAACACTGAAGCTTTCTTT. Translating it yields CASSLELRMNTEAFF.

Concerning this clone itself: Different DNA sequences within this sample yield the same CDR3. The rearrangement links TRBV19 to TRBJ2-7, with 9 nucleotides matching TRBD1. This CDR3 spans 13 amino acids. CDR1 and CDR2 from the germline V gene are LNHDA and SQIVND (reference sequence). V was clipped by 6 bases and J by 3 bases; unmatched bases: 3. CDR3 bases: TGTGCCAGTAGCAAGGACAGGGGCTACGAGCAGTACTTC. Encoded protein: CASSKDRGYEQYF.

This clone was recorded only once. This chain links TRBV7-2 with TRBJ2-5; D is unresolved. CDR3 length equals 14 residues. Germline CDR1 is SGHTA and CDR2 is FQGNSA. The germline V and J ends were trimmed by 2 bases and 2 bases, with 9 bases remaining between them. CDR3 sequence: CASSLPLRQETQYF. For the CDR3, the DNA is TGTGCCAGCAGCTTACCCCTAAGGCAAGAGACCCAGTACTTC.

This chain links TRBV4-1 with TRBJ2-3; D is uncertain. Germline CDR1 and CDR2: MGHRA and YSYEKL. V was shortened by 1 base and J by 4 bases, with 3 bases between the two germline ends. CDR3 length equals 12 residues. The CDR3 protein is CASSQVADTQYF. The CDR3 nucleotides read TGCGCCAGCAGCCAAGTAGCAGATACGCAGTATTTT.

The chain couples TRBV19 to TRBJ2-7, with D unclear. The CDR3 spans 13 residues. Looked up from germline, CDR1 is LNHDA and CDR2 is SQIVND (reference sequence). V was cut by 6 bases and J by 7 bases, with 16 bases left in between. Here the CDR3 reads CASSPSAFEEQYF. As DNA, the CDR3 is TGTGCCAGTAGCCCGTCAGCCTTCGAGGAGCAGTACTTC.

This chain joins TRBV18 and TRBJ2-5, with D possibly being TRBD1 (6 bases). Trimming pared 5 bases from V and 4 bases from J, leaving 14 bases between. The CDR3 contains 14 residues. Germline CDR1 KGHSH, CDR2 LQKENI. CDR3 bases: TGTGCCAGCTCAAGGTCAGGCAGGGGAGAGACCCAGTACTTC. It specifies CASSRSGRGETQYF.

This clone was found once. The CDR3 DNA sequence: TGTGCCAGCAGCTTGGACGGAGGGGGTATCTCCTACGAGCAGTACTTC. Translated: CASSLDGGGISYEQYF. The V gene is TRBV5-4, the J gene TRBJ2-7; D is possibly TRBD1 or TRBD2 (6 bases each). The CDR3 consists of 16 residues. Germline V gene data show CDR1 as SGHNT and CDR2 as YYREEE (reference sequence). The V and J ends lost 0 bases and 0 bases respectively, with 13 bases between them. Complete variable domain (other parts from reference TRBV5-4 and TRBJ2-7): ETGVTQSPTHLIKTRGQQVTLRCSSQSGHNTVSWYQQALGQGPQFIFQYYREEENGRGNFPPRFSGLQFPNYSSELNVNALELDDSALYLCASSLDGGGISYEQYFGPGTRLTVT.

In regard to this clone: The sample contains more than one DNA sequence encoding this CDR3. This sequence joins TRBV19 and TRBJ1-3; D ambiguous. This CDR3 has 15 amino acids. Germline CDR1 LNHDA, CDR2 SQIVND (reference sequence). Deletions cut 3 bases from V and 1 base from J, with 10 bases between. The CDR3 DNA is TGTGCCAGTAGTATCTGGGGTTCTTCTGGAAACACCATATATTTT. This gives the protein CASSIWGSSGNTIYF.

Concerning this clone: The same CDR3 arises from other DNA sequences in this sample as well. V gene TRBV28 combines with J gene TRBJ1-4; D call uncertain. CDR1 and CDR2 from the germline V gene are MDHEN and SYDVKM. The V end lost 3 bases, the J end lost 0 bases, and 5 bases lay between the germline ends. The CDR3 length is 14 residues. The CDR3 spells CASSFVATNEKLFF. In nucleotides, the CDR3 is TGTGCCAGCAGTTTCGTGGCAACTAATGAAAAACTGTTTTTT.

The CDR3 nucleotides read TGCGCCAGCAGCTCAGGGGGTGCCGGCTACGAGCAGTACTTC. Translating it yields CASSSGGAGYEQYF. The chain carries TRBV5-1 and TRBJ2-7; 7 bases are a match to TRBD1. V was clipped by 3 bases and J by 3 bases; unmatched bases: 6. This CDR3 spans 14 amino acids. Germline V lookup: CDR1 SGHRS, CDR2 YFSETQ.

V is TRBV4-1 and J is TRBJ2-1, with D perhaps matching TRBD2 (6 bases). Trimming pared 1 base from V and 0 bases from J, leaving 13 bases between. Germline-derived CDR1 and CDR2 are MGHRA and YSYEKL. CDR3 length: 17 amino acids. CDR3 sequence reads: CASSQVVAGSSYNEQFF. CDR3 nucleotide sequence: TGCGCCAGCAGCCAAGTCGTGGCGGGAAGCTCCTACAATGAGCAGTTCTTC.